This T cell receptor beta chain is drawn from a study of tumor-infiltrating lymphocytes in primary liver carcinoma. Study summary: Sample yields, roughly 3.5 to 7.13 million productive TCRbeta reads, were similar across the tissue types. Findings of the study overall: Tumor top-250-clone fractions significantly exceeded those of blood (p = 0.039).

By frequency in the sample, this clonotype is medium-sized. Antigen: not known. Co-extraction of RNA and DNA was performed on about 19-30 mg of unsorted bulk tissue. CDR1 is MDHEN, CDR2 SYDVKM, per germline. Deletions cut 8 bases from V and 4 bases from J, with 20 bases between. The CDR3 totals 15 residues. TCR beta cDNA was prepared out of 500 ng total RNA by means of a constant-region primer. Library construction for TCR beta comprised three nested multiplex PCR rounds performed with slightly modified ARM-PCR. Investigators reported that the first two PCR rounds, at 10 to 11 cycles each, used TRBV1-TRBV30 forward primers with a C-beta reverse primer. MiXCR was run by TCRdb on the multiplex PCR reads, yielding one entry per CDR3 protein. The sample shows 90,000 to 150,000 distinct CDR3 sequences, around 60% of them seen only once.

The J gene is TRBJ1-1, the V gene TRBV28; TRBD1 is a possible D gene (5 bases). Specimen: liver tumor tissue from sampling region 1. Subset given: tumor region T1, superior pole. The receptor comes from a woman aged 60-75 years with primary liver carcinoma and hepatitis B virus infection. CDR3 DNA: TGTGCCAGCGGGGCGTCGCTCGGCCAGGGCACTGAAGCTTTCTTT. Its translation: CASGASLGQGTEAFF.